This is a list of T cell receptor beta chains from one sample in a study of blood T cell repertoires in COVID-19. Profiling relied on immunoSEQ multiplex PCR, and the TCRdb table lists in-frame clones only, not all of them. This table has over 200,000 clones, about 86% appearing once. The source material was PBMCs or T cells enriched from blood (not recorded which). These receptors were obtained from a woman aged 50 to 60 with acute COVID-19. CDR3s include the opening cysteine and the closing phenylalanine or tryptophan. A D gene is named only where the DNA matches it firmly. The size field is filled for only some rows; it gives once, few, many or a size class.

j_gene: TRBJ1-2
v_gene: TRBV29-1
d_gene: NA
abundance: NA
CDR3nt: TGCAGCGTTGAGGGCCTTTTCACAGGCGCCTACTATGGCTACACCTTC
CDR3aa: CSVEGLFTGAYYGYTF

j_gene: TRBJ2-4
v_gene: TRBV5-1
d_gene: NA
abundance: NA
CDR3nt: TGCGCCAGCAGGGCAGGCACAGGGAACGTAAAAAACATTCAGTACTTC
CDR3aa: CASRAGTGNVKNIQYF

j_gene: TRBJ2-4
v_gene: TRBV7-8
d_gene: TRBD1
abundance: NA
CDR3nt: TGTGCCAGCAGCCGAGACTCTACGGGACAGGGGTTGAAAAACATTCAGTACTTC
CDR3aa: CASSRDSTGQGLKNIQYF

j_gene: TRBJ2-7
v_gene: TRBV6-2/TRBV6-3
d_gene: NA
abundance: NA
CDR3nt: TGTGCCAGCAGCTCAGCGACAGAGACCTACGAGCAGTACTTC
CDR3aa: CASSSATETYEQYF

j_gene: TRBJ1-4
v_gene: TRBV7-2
d_gene: NA
abundance: NA
CDR3nt: TGTGCCAGCAGCCTGTCCGGGACACTGAATGAAAAACTGTTTTTT
CDR3aa: CASSLSGTLNEKLFF

j_gene: TRBJ2-1
v_gene: TRBV18
d_gene: NA
abundance: NA
CDR3nt: TGTGCCAGCTCACTAATAACAGGGTCCCAAAGCCTCTACAATGAGCAGTTCTTC
CDR3aa: CASSLITGSQSLYNEQFF

j_gene: TRBJ1-1
v_gene: TRBV5-1
d_gene: NA
abundance: NA
CDR3nt: TGCGCCAGCAGCATACCACAGGGTGGGACTGAAGCTTTCTTT
CDR3aa: CASSIPQGGTEAFF

j_gene: TRBJ1-5
v_gene: TRBV7-8
d_gene: NA
abundance: NA
CDR3nt: TGTGCCAGCAGCTTTACCAGGGATCAGCCCCAGCATTTT
CDR3aa: CASSFTRDQPQHF

j_gene: TRBJ1-3
v_gene: TRBV11-3
d_gene: TRBD1
abundance: NA
CDR3nt: TGTGCCAGCAGCTTAATGGACAGGGCGGGAAACACCATATATTTT
CDR3aa: CASSLMDRAGNTIYF

j_gene: TRBJ2-2
v_gene: TRBV5-6
d_gene: NA
abundance: NA
CDR3nt: TGTGCCAGCAGCTTGGAAGCAACCGGGGAGCTGTTTTTT
CDR3aa: CASSLEATGELFF

j_gene: TRBJ2-1
v_gene: TRBV19
d_gene: NA
abundance: NA
CDR3nt: TGTGCCAGTAGTATCGGTTCGGTCAATGAGCAGTTCTTC
CDR3aa: CASSIGSVNEQFF

j_gene: TRBJ2-7
v_gene: TRBV6-5
d_gene: TRBD1
abundance: once
CDR3nt: TGTGCCAGCAGTCAGGGACAGGGCTACGAGCAGTACTTC
CDR3aa: CASSQGQGYEQYF

j_gene: TRBJ1-4
v_gene: TRBV7-9
d_gene: NA
abundance: NA
CDR3nt: TGTGCCAGCAGCTCACAGGGATTGATCGCTAGTGAAAAACTGTTTTTT
CDR3aa: CASSSQGLIASEKLFF

j_gene: TRBJ1-4
v_gene: TRBV18
d_gene: TRBD1
abundance: NA
CDR3nt: TGTGCCAGCTCACCGGGACAGGATAATGAAAAACTGTTTTTT
CDR3aa: CASSPGQDNEKLFF

j_gene: TRBJ1-2
v_gene: TRBV9
d_gene: TRBD1
abundance: NA
CDR3nt: TGTGCCAGCAGCGAGAGGACAGGGACTAACTATGGCTACACCTTC
CDR3aa: CASSERTGTNYGYTF

j_gene: TRBJ1-5
v_gene: TRBV6-1
d_gene: TRBD1
abundance: NA
CDR3nt: TGTGCCAGCAGTGAATGGTCCAGGACAGGGGTTTATAGCAATCAGCCCCAGCATTTT
CDR3aa: CASSEWSRTGVYSNQPQHF

j_gene: TRBJ2-5
v_gene: TRBV11-1
d_gene: NA
abundance: once
CDR3nt: TGTGCCAGCAGCCAGGGGCCCCAGGGGGAGACCCAGTACTTC
CDR3aa: CASSQGPQGETQYF

j_gene: TRBJ2-3
v_gene: TRBV5-1
d_gene: NA
abundance: few
CDR3nt: TGCGCCAGTAGGATACCGACAGCCGACACAGATACGCAGTATTTT
CDR3aa: CASRIPTADTDTQYF

j_gene: TRBJ2-2
v_gene: TRBV7-8
d_gene: TRBD1
abundance: medium-sized
CDR3nt: TGTGCCAGCAGCTCACCAGGGGGAACCGGGGAGCTGTTTTTT
CDR3aa: CASSSPGGTGELFF

j_gene: TRBJ1-2
v_gene: TRBV4-1
d_gene: NA
abundance: NA
CDR3nt: TGCGCCAGCAGCCAAGATGATCGGGGGTATTATGGCTACACCTTC
CDR3aa: CASSQDDRGYYGYTF

j_gene: TRBJ2-4
v_gene: TRBV7-9
d_gene: NA
abundance: NA
CDR3nt: TGTGCCAGCAGCTTAGCAGCGTTGACGGCCAAAAACATTCAGTACTTC
CDR3aa: CASSLAALTAKNIQYF

j_gene: TRBJ2-1
v_gene: TRBV9
d_gene: NA
abundance: NA
CDR3nt: TGTGCCAGCAGCGTTACCGCGGGAACCTCCTACAATGAGCAGTTCTTC
CDR3aa: CASSVTAGTSYNEQFF

j_gene: TRBJ1-6
v_gene: TRBV11-3
d_gene: NA
abundance: many
CDR3nt: TGTGCCAGCACCACAAGACAGGACCATTCACCCCTCCACTTT
CDR3aa: CASTTRQDHSPLHF

j_gene: TRBJ1-2
v_gene: TRBV6-2/TRBV6-3
d_gene: NA
abundance: NA
CDR3nt: TGTGCCAGCAGTTACTCCGGACAGACGGGGATGGGCTATGGCTACACCTTC
CDR3aa: CASSYSGQTGMGYGYTF

j_gene: TRBJ2-1
v_gene: TRBV7-9
d_gene: TRBD2
abundance: NA
CDR3nt: TGTGCCAGCAGCGTAGGACTAGCGGGAGGTCGCCGCAATGAGCAGTTCTTC
CDR3aa: CASSVGLAGGRRNEQFF

j_gene: TRBJ2-7
v_gene: TRBV28
d_gene: TRBD1
abundance: NA
CDR3nt: TGTGCCAGCAGAAACAGGGGCTACGAGCAGTACTTC
CDR3aa: CASRNRGYEQYF

j_gene: TRBJ2-7
v_gene: TRBV28
d_gene: TRBD2
abundance: once
CDR3nt: TGTGCCAGCAGTTTCAGACTAGCGGTCTACGAGCAGTACTTC
CDR3aa: CASSFRLAVYEQYF

j_gene: TRBJ2-7
v_gene: TRBV3-1/TRBV3-2
d_gene: TRBD1
abundance: NA
CDR3nt: TGTGCCAGCAGCCAGCCCGGACAGGGGGGGGAGCAGTACTTC
CDR3aa: CASSQPGQGGEQYF

j_gene: TRBJ2-1
v_gene: TRBV11-2
d_gene: NA
abundance: NA
CDR3nt: TGTGCCAGCAGCTCCTACTGGGGGGGGCCTGGGGACAATGAGCAGTTCTTC
CDR3aa: CASSSYWGGPGDNEQFF

j_gene: TRBJ2-3
v_gene: TRBV30
d_gene: NA
abundance: NA
CDR3nt: TGTGCCTGGAGTGTCGTAACAGATACGCAGTATTTT
CDR3aa: CAWSVVTDTQYF

j_gene: TRBJ1-4
v_gene: TRBV3-1/TRBV3-2
d_gene: NA
abundance: few
CDR3nt: TGTGCCAGCAGCCCAGGGACAATGCCTAAACTGTTTTTT
CDR3aa: CASSPGTMPKLFF